This T cell receptor (beta chain) was identified in a study of T-cell memory formation after mild COVID-19. V lost 4 bases, J lost 5 bases, and 17 bases lay in between. CDR1 is SEHNR and CDR2 is FQNEAQ in the germline V gene (reference sequence). This CDR3 spans 15 amino acids. One entry per CDR3 protein results from TCRdb running MiXCR on the 5' RACE reads. The sample lists over 150,000 distinct CDR3 sequences; about a fifth were seen once. The material sequenced was PBMCs or a T cell subset sorted from them (not recorded which). The TCR was taken from a man aged 18 to 29 who had mild COVID-19 (a few samples of this study predate the infection). Cell type and time point are not known. The chain recombines TRBV7-9 with TRBJ1-1; D is ambiguous. The CDR3 nucleotides are TGTGCCAGCAGCTCCAACCGGGGAATGGTGACTGAAGCTTTCTTT. As protein: CASSSNRGMVTEAFF.